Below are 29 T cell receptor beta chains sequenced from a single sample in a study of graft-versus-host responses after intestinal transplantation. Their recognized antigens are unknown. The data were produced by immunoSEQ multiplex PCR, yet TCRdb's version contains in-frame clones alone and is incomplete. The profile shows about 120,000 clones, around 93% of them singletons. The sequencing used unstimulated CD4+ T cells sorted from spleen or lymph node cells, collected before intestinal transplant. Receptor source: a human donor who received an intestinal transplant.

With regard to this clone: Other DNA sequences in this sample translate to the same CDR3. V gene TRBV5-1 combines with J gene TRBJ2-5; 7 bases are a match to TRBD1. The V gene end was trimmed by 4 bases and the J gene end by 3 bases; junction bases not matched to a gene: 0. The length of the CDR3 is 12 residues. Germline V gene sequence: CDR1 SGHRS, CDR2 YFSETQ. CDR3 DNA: TGCGCCAGCAGCACAGGGGAAGAGACCCAGTACTTC. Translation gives CASSTGEETQYF.

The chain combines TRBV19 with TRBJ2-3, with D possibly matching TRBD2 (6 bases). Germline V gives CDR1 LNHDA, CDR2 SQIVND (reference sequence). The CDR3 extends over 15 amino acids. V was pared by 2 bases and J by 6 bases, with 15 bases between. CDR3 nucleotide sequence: TGTGCCAGTAGTATACCGGGACTTCCCCCCGATACGCAGTATTTT. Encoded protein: CASSIPGLPPDTQYF.

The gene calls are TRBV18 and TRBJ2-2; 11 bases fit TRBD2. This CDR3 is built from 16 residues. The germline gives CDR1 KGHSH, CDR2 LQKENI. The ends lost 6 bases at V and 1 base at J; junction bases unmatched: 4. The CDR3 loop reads CASSLGLAENTGELFF. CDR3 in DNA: TGTGCCAGCTCCCTGGGACTAGCGGAGAACACCGGGGAGCTGTTTTTT.

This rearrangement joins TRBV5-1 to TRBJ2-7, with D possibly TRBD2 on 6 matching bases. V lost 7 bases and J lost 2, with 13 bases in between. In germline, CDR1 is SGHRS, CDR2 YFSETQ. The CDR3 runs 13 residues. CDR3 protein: CASGLGLAYEQYF. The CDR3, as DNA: TGCGCCAGCGGATTGGGACTGGCCTACGAGCAGTACTTC. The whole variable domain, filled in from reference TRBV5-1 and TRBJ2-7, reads KAGVTQTPRYLIKTRGQQVTLSCSPISGHRSVSWYQQTPGQGLQFLFEYFSETQRNKGNFPGRFSGRQFSNSRSEMNVSTLELGDSALYLCASGLGLAYEQYFGPGTRLTVT.

CDR3 nucleotide sequence: TGCAGCGTGGAGGGACAGATGAACACCGGGGAGCTGTTTTTT. This sequence encodes CSVEGQMNTGELFF. This chain connects TRBV29-1 to TRBJ2-2; D might be TRBD1 (7 bases). CDR1 is SQVTM and CDR2 is ANQGSEA in the germline V gene. V lost 6 bases to trimming and J lost 1 base, with 12 bases between them. This CDR3 spans 14 amino acids.

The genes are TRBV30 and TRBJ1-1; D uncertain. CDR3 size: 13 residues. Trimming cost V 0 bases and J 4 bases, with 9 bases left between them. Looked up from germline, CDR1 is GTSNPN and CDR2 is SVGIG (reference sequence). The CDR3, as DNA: TGTGCCTGGAGTGTTTTCTTGAGCACTGAAGCTTTCTTT. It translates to CAWSVFLSTEAFF.

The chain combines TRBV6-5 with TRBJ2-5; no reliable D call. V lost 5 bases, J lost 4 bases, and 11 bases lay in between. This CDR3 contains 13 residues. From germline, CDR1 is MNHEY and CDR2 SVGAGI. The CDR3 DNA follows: TGTGCCAGCAGTAATGGATGGGCAGAGACCCAGTACTTC. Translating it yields CASSNGWAETQYF.

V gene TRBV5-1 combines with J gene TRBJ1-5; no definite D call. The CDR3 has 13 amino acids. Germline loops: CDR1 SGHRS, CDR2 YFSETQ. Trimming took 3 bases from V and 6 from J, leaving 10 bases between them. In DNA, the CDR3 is TGCGCCAGCAGCTCGGAATGGGGTCAGCCCCAGCATTTT. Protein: CASSSEWGQPQHF.

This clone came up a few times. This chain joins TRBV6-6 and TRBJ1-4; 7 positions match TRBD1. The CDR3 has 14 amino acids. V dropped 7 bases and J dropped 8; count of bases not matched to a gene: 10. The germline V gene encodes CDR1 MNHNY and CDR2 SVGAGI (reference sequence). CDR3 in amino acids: CASNPRGGREKLFF. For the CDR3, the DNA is TGTGCCAGCAACCCCAGAGGGGGCAGGGAAAAACTGTTTTTT.

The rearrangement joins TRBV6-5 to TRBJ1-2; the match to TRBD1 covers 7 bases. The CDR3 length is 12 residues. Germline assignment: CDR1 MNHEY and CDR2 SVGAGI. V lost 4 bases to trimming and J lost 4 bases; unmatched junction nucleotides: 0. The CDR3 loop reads CASSWDSYGYTF. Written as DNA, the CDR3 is TGTGCCAGCAGTTGGGACAGCTATGGCTACACCTTC.

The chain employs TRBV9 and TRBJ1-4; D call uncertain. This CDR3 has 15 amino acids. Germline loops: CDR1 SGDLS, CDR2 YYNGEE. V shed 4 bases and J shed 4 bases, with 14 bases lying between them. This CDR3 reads CASSPRRGVNEKLFF. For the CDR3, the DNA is TGTGCCAGCAGCCCGCGGCGGGGTGTTAATGAAAAACTGTTTTTT. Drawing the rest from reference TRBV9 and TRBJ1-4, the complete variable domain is DSGVTQTPKHLITATGQRVTLRCSPRSGDLSVYWYQQSLDQGLQFLIQYYNGEERAKGNILERFSAQQFPDLHSELNLSSLELGDSALYFCASSPRRGVNEKLFFGSGTQLSVL.

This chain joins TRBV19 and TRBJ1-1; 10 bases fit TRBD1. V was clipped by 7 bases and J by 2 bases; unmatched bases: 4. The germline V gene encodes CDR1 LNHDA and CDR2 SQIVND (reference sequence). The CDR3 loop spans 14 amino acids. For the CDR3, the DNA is TGTGCCAGTATCAGGACAGGGGGAAACACTGAAGCTTTCTTT. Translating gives CASIRTGGNTEAFF.

The CDR3 sequence is CASSKSGAYEQYF. The CDR3 nucleotides are TGTGCCAGCAGCAAATCCGGGGCCTACGAGCAGTACTTC. The chain combines TRBV21-1 with TRBJ2-7; TRBD2 is taken as the D call from the table, unchecked against the DNA. TRBV21-1 counts as a pseudogene. The CDR3 runs 13 residues.

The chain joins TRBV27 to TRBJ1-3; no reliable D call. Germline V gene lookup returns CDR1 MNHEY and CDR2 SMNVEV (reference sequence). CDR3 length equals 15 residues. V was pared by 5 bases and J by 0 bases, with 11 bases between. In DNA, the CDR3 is TGTGCCAGCAGTCCAGGTGCCGTCTCTGGAAACACCATATATTTT. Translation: CASSPGAVSGNTIYF.

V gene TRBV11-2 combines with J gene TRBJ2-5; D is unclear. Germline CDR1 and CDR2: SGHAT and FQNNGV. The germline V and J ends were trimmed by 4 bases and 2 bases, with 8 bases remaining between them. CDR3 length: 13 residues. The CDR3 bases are TGTGCCAGCAGCTCGGACCGTCAAGAGACCCAGTACTTC. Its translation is CASSSDRQETQYF. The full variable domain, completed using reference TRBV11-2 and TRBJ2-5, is EAGVAQSPRYKIIEKRQSVAFWCNPISGHATLYWYQQILGQGPKLLIQFQNNGVVDDSQLPKDRFSAERLKGVDSTLKIQPAKLEDSAVYLCASSSDRQETQYFGPGTRLLVL.

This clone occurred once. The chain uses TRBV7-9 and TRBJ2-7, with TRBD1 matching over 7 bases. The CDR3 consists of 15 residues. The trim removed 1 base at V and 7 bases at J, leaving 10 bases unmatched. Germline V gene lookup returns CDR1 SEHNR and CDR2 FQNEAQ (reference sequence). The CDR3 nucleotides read TGTGCCAGCAGCTTAGGGGATGGAGGCAGGGGGGAGCAGTACTTC. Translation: CASSLGDGGRGEQYF. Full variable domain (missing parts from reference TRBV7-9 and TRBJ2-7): DTGVSQNPRHKITKRGQNVTFRCDPISEHNRLYWYRQTLGQGPEFLTYFQNEAQLEKSRLLSDRFSAERPKGSFSTLEIQRTEQGDSAMYLCASSLGDGGRGEQYFGPGTRLTVT.

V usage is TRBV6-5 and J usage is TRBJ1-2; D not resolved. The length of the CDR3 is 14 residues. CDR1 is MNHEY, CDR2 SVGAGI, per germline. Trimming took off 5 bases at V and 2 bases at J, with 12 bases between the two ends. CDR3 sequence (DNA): TGTGCCAGCAGTGTTGGGCAGTCGAACTATGGCTACACCTTC. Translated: CASSVGQSNYGYTF.

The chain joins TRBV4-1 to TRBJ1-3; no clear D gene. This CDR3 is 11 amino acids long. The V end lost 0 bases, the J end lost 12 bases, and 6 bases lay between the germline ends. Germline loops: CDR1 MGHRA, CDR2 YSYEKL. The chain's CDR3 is CASSQDRLIYF. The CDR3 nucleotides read TGCGCCAGCAGCCAAGATCGGCTCATATATTTT.

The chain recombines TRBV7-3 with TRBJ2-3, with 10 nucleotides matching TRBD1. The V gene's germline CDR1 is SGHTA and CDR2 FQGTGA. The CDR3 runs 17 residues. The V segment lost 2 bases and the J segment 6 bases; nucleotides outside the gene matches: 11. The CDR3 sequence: CASSLRTGQGPLDTQYF. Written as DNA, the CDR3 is TGTGCCAGCAGCTTACGGACGGGACAGGGGCCACTGGATACGCAGTATTTT.

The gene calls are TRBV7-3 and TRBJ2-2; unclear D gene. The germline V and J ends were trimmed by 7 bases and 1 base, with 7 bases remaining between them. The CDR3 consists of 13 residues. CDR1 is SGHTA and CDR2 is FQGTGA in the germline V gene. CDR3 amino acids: CASKAGNTGELFF. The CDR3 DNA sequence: TGTGCCAGCAAAGCAGGGAACACCGGGGAGCTGTTTTTT.

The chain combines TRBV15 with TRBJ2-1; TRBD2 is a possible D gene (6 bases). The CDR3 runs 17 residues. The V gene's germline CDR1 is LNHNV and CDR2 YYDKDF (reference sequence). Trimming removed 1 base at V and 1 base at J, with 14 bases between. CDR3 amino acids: CATSRVRGRRSYNEQFF. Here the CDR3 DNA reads TGTGCCACCAGCAGAGTCCGTGGGAGGCGTTCCTACAATGAGCAGTTCTTC.

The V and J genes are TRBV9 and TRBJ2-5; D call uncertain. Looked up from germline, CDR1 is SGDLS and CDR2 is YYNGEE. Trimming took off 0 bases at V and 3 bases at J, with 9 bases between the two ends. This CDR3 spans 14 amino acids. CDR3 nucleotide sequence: TGTGCCAGCAGCGTAGAGTGGTGGGAAGAGACCCAGTACTTC. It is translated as CASSVEWWEETQYF.

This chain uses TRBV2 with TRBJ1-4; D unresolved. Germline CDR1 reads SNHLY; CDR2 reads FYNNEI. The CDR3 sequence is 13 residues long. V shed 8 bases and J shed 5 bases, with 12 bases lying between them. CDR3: CASLGRKNEKLFF. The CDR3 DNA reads TGTGCCAGCCTGGGCCGGAAGAATGAAAAACTGTTTTTT.

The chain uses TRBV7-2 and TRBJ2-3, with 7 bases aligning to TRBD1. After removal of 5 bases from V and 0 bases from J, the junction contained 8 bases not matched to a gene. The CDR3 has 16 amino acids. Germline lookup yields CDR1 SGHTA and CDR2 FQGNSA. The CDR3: CASSPRQGWSTDTQYF. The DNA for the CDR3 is TGTGCCAGCAGCCCCAGACAGGGCTGGAGCACAGATACGCAGTATTTT.

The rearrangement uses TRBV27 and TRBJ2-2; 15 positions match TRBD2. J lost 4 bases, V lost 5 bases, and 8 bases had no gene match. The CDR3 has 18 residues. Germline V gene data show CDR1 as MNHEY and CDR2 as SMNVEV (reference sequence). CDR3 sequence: CASSGPGLAGGVTGELFF. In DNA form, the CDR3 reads TGTGCCAGCAGTGGCCCTGGACTAGCGGGAGGGGTCACCGGGGAGCTGTTTTTT.

DNA of the CDR3: TGTGCCAGCAGCTCTCGTCGGACCCGTGTCTTCTCGGGGGCCAACGTCCTGACTTTC. It codes for CASSSRRTRVFSGANVLTF. The chain links TRBV28 to TRBJ2-6; D is ambiguous. The CDR3 is 19 residues long. The V and J ends lost 6 bases and 4 bases respectively, with 25 bases between them. The germline CDR1 and CDR2 sequences are MDHEN and SYDVKM.

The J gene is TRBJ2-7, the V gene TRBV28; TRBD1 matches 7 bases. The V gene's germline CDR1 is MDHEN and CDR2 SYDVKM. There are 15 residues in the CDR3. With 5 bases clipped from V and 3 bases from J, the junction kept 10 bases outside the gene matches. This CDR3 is CASSETTGPIYEQYF. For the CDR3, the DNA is TGTGCCAGCAGTGAGACGACAGGGCCCATCTACGAGCAGTACTTC.

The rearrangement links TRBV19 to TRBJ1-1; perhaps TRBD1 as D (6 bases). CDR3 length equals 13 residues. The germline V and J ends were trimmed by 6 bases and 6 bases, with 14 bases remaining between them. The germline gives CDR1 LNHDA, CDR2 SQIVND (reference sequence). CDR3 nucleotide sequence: TGTGCCAGTAGGGCCACAGGGTCCGCTGAAGCTTTCTTT. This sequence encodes CASRATGSAEAFF.

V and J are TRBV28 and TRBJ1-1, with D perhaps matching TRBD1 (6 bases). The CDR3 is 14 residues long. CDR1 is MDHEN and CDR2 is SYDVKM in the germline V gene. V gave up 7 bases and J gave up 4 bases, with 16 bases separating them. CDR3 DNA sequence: TGTGCCAGCAAAGGTACAGGGAGGACCACTGAAGCTTTCTTT. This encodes CASKGTGRTTEAFF.